This TCR beta chain derives from a study of graft-versus-host responses after intestinal transplantation. Plates contained around 200,000 CFSE-labeled responder cells and around 200,000 irradiated, violet-dye-labeled stimulator cells. Both CD3+CD4+ and CD3+CD8+ responders that were proliferating and CFSE-low underwent sorting after the reaction. V shed 2 bases and J shed 7 bases, with 12 bases lying between them. Germline values: CDR1 GTSNPN, CDR2 SVGIG (reference sequence). CDR3 length: 12 residues. Sequenced by immunoSEQ multiplex PCR; TCRdb stores in-frame clones only, minus some. The sample holds 13,000 to 15,000 clones; roughly a third are singletons and the top ten take around 5.7%. This clone was seen more than once but under ten times.

Material: alloreactive CD4+ T cells from a mixed lymphocyte reaction culture, obtained before intestinal transplant. The subset here: CFSE-low proliferating T cells sorted from roughly 6-day pre-transplant mixed lymphocyte reaction (GvH or HvG direction). The chain joins TRBV30 to TRBJ2-7; possible D gene TRBD2, 6 bases. The source of this sequence is a human patient who received an intestinal transplant. The CDR3 sequence: CAWSPDAGEQYF. The CDR3 DNA follows: TGTGCCTGGAGTCCCGACGCGGGGGAGCAGTACTTC.